Presented here are 20 T cell receptor beta chains from one specimen sequenced in a study of cytomegalovirus exposure and HLA in healthy donors. The PCR ran on 60 Vbeta and 13 Jbeta primers. Profiling relied on immunoSEQ multiplex PCR, and the TCRdb table lists in-frame clones only, not all of them. The data hold 180,000 or so clones, with approximately 85% observed a single time. The sequencing input was PBMCs. The receptors were sampled from a man younger than 35 in good health and CMV-seropositive.

The chain employs TRBV9 and TRBJ2-1, with TRBD2 matching over 9 bases. Germline V lookup: CDR1 SGDLS, CDR2 YYNGEE. J was trimmed by 4 bases and V by 0 bases; bases with no gene match: 14. The CDR3 sequence is 19 residues long. The CDR3 is CASSVDPLPGLASYNEQFF. In nucleotides, the CDR3 is TGTGCCAGCAGCGTAGACCCACTCCCGGGACTAGCTTCTTACAATGAGCAGTTCTTC.

This clone came up a few times. The rearrangement links TRBV7-9 to TRBJ1-1, with D tentatively TRBD1 (5 bases). The CDR3 loop spans 12 amino acids. Germline values: CDR1 SEHNR, CDR2 FQNEAQ (reference sequence). Trimming stripped 1 base from V and 13 bases from J, with 13 bases between. In DNA form, the CDR3 reads TGTGCCAGCAGCTTAGGTCGGAATAGGGGTTTCTTT. It specifies CASSLGRNRGFF.

J is TRBJ1-4 and V is TRBV6-1, with D tentatively TRBD1 (6 bases). V lost 8 bases, J lost 8 bases, and 18 bases lay in between. The CDR3 sequence is 14 residues long. Germline V gene data show CDR1 as MNHNS and CDR2 as SASEGT. CDR3 sequence: CASERQGYGEKLFF. The DNA of the CDR3 is TGTGCCAGCGAACGTCAGGGGTATGGAGAAAAACTGTTTTTT.

Comment on this clone: An end of the junction differs from the germline gene, which may be a read error. This chain uses TRBV6-5 with TRBJ1-2; D not certain. The V gene's germline CDR1 is MNHEY and CDR2 SVGAGI. The CDR3 runs to 13 residues. CDR3 loop: CVSSYTENYGYTF. CDR3 DNA: TGTGTCAGCAGTTATACGGAGAACTATGGCTACACCTTC.

This clone occurred a few times. The chain carries TRBV4-1 and TRBJ2-7; 9 bases line up with TRBD1. The germline gives CDR1 MGHRA, CDR2 YSYEKL. This CDR3 comprises 14 residues. J gave up 5 bases and V 11 bases, and 13 bases lay outside the gene matches. CDR3 in amino acids: CAATGDRVINEQYF. CDR3 bases: TGCGCCGCCACAGGGGACAGGGTAATCAACGAGCAGTACTTC.

Only a few counts were recorded for this clone. The V and J genes are TRBV9 and TRBJ2-5; 9 positions match TRBD2. The germline CDR1 and CDR2 sequences are SGDLS and YYNGEE. Trimming at V came to 3 bases and at J to 3 bases, leaving 3 bases not matched to a gene. The CDR3 runs to 14 residues. The CDR3 bases are TGTGCCAGCAGCGAGGGACTAGCTGAAGAGACCCAGTACTTC. Translated: CASSEGLAEETQYF.

This clone was picked up a small number of times. The chain links TRBV12-5 to TRBJ2-6; 7 bases agree with TRBD1. The length of the CDR3 is 18 residues. The trim removed 1 base at V and 2 bases at J, leaving 8 bases unmatched. CDR1 and CDR2 (germline): LGHNT, FRNRAP. The CDR3 region is CASGLATKTGTGANVLTF. In nucleotides, the CDR3 is TGTGCTAGTGGTTTGGCAACCAAGACAGGGACTGGGGCCAACGTCCTGACTTTC.

The rearrangement joins TRBV29-1 to TRBJ2-2; the D is unclear. V shed 3 bases and J shed 5 bases, with 7 bases lying between them. Germline CDR1 reads SQVTM; CDR2 reads ANQGSEA. The CDR3 contains 12 residues. For the CDR3, the DNA is TGCAGCGTTGATATTCTAACCGGGGAGCTGTTTTTT. Protein: CSVDILTGELFF.

This clone was seen a few times. This sequence joins TRBV10-1 and TRBJ1-1, with D unresolved. The CDR3 has 14 amino acids. Germline V gene sequence: CDR1 WNHNN, CDR2 SYGVQD (reference sequence). V gave up 3 bases and J gave up 4 bases, with 12 bases separating them. The DNA of the CDR3 is TGCGCCAGCAGTGATGTCCAGGCGGGCACTGAAGCTTTCTTT. Its translation is CASSDVQAGTEAFF.

V gene TRBV10-3 combines with J gene TRBJ2-2; TRBD2 aligns across 7 bases. V gave up 4 bases and J gave up 5 bases; unmatched junction bases: 7. CDR1 is ENHRY and CDR2 is SYGVKD in the germline V gene. The length of the CDR3 is 15 residues. The chain's CDR3 is CAISAPGRGTGELFF. The CDR3, as DNA: TGTGCCATCAGTGCCCCAGGGCGGGGGACCGGGGAGCTGTTTTTT.

The rearrangement links TRBV29-1 to TRBJ2-1; possible D gene TRBD1, 5 bases. The CDR3 loop spans 12 amino acids. V was pared by 7 bases and J by 9 bases, with 16 bases between. Germline CDR1 SQVTM, CDR2 ANQGSEA. The CDR3 DNA is TGCAGCGCCCCTGTTGGGGCTTTTGAGCAGTTCTTC. Encoded protein: CSAPVGAFEQFF.

The J gene is TRBJ2-2, the V gene TRBV9, with TRBD2 identical over 14 bases. Germline CDR1 and CDR2: SGDLS and YYNGEE. The CDR3 has 19 residues. V trimming: 4 bases; J trimming: 0 bases; junction bases outside the gene matches: 8. The CDR3 DNA follows: TGTGCCAGCAGCATGACCGGGACTAGCGGGGGTACGAACACCGGGGAGCTGTTTTTT. It translates to CASSMTGTSGGTNTGELFF.

V and J are TRBV9 and TRBJ1-4, with D uncertain. This CDR3 region has 15 residues. CDR1 is SGDLS and CDR2 is YYNGEE in the germline V gene. Deletions cut 0 bases from V and 5 bases from J, with 11 bases between. The CDR3 DNA reads TGTGCCAGCAGCGTAGGAGGGTTCGGAAATGAAAAACTGTTTTTT. Residues: CASSVGGFGNEKLFF.

This clone was detected a few times. V is TRBV2 and J is TRBJ1-1; the match to TRBD1 covers 7 bases. This CDR3 is built from 15 residues. The germline V gene encodes CDR1 SNHLY and CDR2 FYNNEI. The junction had 2 bases not matched to a gene; V was cut back by 1 base and J by 0 bases. As DNA, the CDR3 is TGTGCCAGCAGTGAAGTAGGACAGGTGAACACTGAAGCTTTCTTT. Its protein product is CASSEVGQVNTEAFF.

On this clone: At one boundary the junction diverges from the germline segment, which might be a read error. This chain links TRBV27 with TRBJ2-7; 9 positions match TRBD2. The CDR3 runs 14 residues. Germline V lookup: CDR1 MNHEY, CDR2 SMNVEV (reference sequence). The CDR3 is CASSLLAGEKMKHF. In DNA, the CDR3 is TGTGCCAGCAGTTTATTAGCGGGGGAGAAAATGAAGCACTTC.

The chain uses TRBV9 and TRBJ1-3, with unresolved D. Germline V gene lookup returns CDR1 SGDLS and CDR2 YYNGEE. V shed 7 bases and J shed 0 bases, with 8 bases lying between them. There are 13 residues in the CDR3. In DNA, the CDR3 is TGTGCCAGCGGAGACTACTCTGGAAACACCATATATTTT. Translation gives CASGDYSGNTIYF.

The chain is built from TRBV6-4 and TRBJ1-1, with a weak D call TRBD1 (5 bases). CDR1 and CDR2 (germline): MRHNA, SNTAGT. This CDR3 has 17 residues. Trimming shortened V by 7 bases and J by 3 bases, and 24 bases separated the two germline ends. The CDR3 sequence is CASIFLGLPRSDTEAFF. CDR3 nucleotide sequence: TGTGCCAGCATCTTCCTGGGACTGCCGAGGAGCGACACTGAAGCTTTCTTT.

The rearrangement joins TRBV4-2 to TRBJ2-1, with 14 bases fitting TRBD2. From germline, CDR1 is LGHNA and CDR2 YNFKEQ. Trimming cost V 0 bases and J 4 bases; bases outside gene matches: 2. The length of the CDR3 is 17 residues. The CDR3 DNA follows: TGTGCCAGCAGCCAAGAGGGACTAGCGGGGGCGTACAATGAGCAGTTCTTC. As protein: CASSQEGLAGAYNEQFF.

This clone was recorded once. The J gene is TRBJ2-3, the V gene TRBV7-9; a weak D match, TRBD1 (5 bases). The CDR3 is made up of 15 amino acids. With 5 bases removed from V and 1 base from J, the gap between germline ends came to 13 bases. Per the germline V gene, CDR1 is SEHNR and CDR2 is FQNEAQ (reference sequence). This CDR3 is CASSTRVEGTDTQYF. CDR3 in DNA: TGTGCCAGCAGCACCAGGGTCGAGGGCACAGATACGCAGTATTTT.

V gene TRBV5-5 combines with J gene TRBJ1-1; a weak D match, TRBD1 (6 bases). The CDR3 is made up of 14 amino acids. CDR1 is SGHKS, CDR2 YYEKEE, per germline (reference sequence). Trimming stripped 4 bases from V and 1 base from J, with 11 bases between. CDR3: CASSPRTENTEAFF. The CDR3 coding sequence is TGTGCCAGCAGCCCCCGGACAGAGAACACTGAAGCTTTCTTT. The complete variable domain, with remaining parts taken from reference TRBV5-5 and TRBJ1-1, reads DAGVTQSPTHLIKTRGQQVTLRCSPISGHKSVSWYQQVLGQGPQFIFQYYEKEERGRGNFPDRFSARQFPNYSSELNVNALLLGDSALYLCASSPRTENTEAFFGQGTRLTVV.